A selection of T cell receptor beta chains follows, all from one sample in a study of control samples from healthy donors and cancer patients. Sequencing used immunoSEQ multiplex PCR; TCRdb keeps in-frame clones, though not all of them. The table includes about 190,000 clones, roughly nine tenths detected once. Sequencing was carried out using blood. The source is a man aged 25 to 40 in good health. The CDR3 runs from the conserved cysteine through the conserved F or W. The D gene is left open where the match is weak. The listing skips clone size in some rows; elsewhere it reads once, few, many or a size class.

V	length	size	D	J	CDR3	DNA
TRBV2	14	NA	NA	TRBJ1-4	CASSGAGFGEKLFF	TGTGCCAGCAGTGGGGCTGGGTTTGGTGAAAAACTGTTTTTT
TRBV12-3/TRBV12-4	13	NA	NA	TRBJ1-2	CASSLGTNYGYTF	TGTGCCAGCAGTCTAGGGACCAACTATGGCTACACCTTC
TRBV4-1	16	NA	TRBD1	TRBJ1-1	CASSRKTGADNTEAFF	TGCGCCAGCAGCCGGAAGACAGGGGCAGACAACACTGAAGCTTTCTTT
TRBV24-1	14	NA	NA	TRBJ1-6	CAPWGLIYNSPLHF	TGTGCCCCATGGGGGTTGATCTATAATTCACCCCTCCACTTT
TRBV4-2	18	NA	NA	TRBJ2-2	CASSQEGGQGWNTGELFF	TGTGCCAGCAGCCAAGAAGGGGGGCAGGGCTGGAACACCGGGGAGCTGTTTTTT
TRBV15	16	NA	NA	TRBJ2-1	CATSWASEPPYNEQFF	TGTGCCACGTCCTGGGCTAGCGAACCCCCCTACAATGAGCAGTTCTTC
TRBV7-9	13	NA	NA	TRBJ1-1	CASTREMNTEAFF	TGTGCCTCGACCCGGGAAATGAACACTGAAGCTTTCTTT
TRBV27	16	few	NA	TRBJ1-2	CASSPQGREWSYGYTF	TGTGCCAGCAGTCCCCAGGGTAGGGAGTGGAGCTATGGCTACACCTTC
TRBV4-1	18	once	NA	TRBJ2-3	CASSQDHAGAFSTDTQYF	TGCGCCAGCAGCCAAGATCATGCGGGGGCCTTTAGCACAGATACGCAGTATTTT
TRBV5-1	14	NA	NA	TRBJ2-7	CASSLRSNSDEQYF	TGCGCCAGCAGCTTGAGATCCAACTCTGACGAGCAGTACTTC
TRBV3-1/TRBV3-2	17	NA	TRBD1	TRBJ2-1	CASSQLRDRVRYNEQFF	TGTGCCAGCAGCCAACTAAGAGACAGGGTCCGCTACAATGAGCAGTTCTTC
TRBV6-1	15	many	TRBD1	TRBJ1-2	CASSEARDRRYGYTF	TGTGCCAGCAGTGAAGCCCGGGACAGGAGGTATGGCTACACCTTC
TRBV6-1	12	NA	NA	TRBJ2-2	CASRHRTGELFF	TGTGCCAGCAGACACAGAACCGGGGAGCTGTTTTTT
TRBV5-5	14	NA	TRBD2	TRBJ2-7	CASSRTAGGAEQYF	TGTGCCAGCAGTCGAACAGCGGGGGGGGCCGAGCAGTACTTC
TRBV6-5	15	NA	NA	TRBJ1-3	CASSQINRVGNTIYF	TGTGCCAGCAGTCAAATCAACAGGGTTGGAAACACCATATATTTT
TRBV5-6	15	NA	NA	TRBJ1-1	CASSLGRGLITEAFF	TGTGCCAGCAGCTTGGGAAGGGGGTTGATTACTGAAGCTTTCTTT
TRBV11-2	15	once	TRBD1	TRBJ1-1	CASSSTGALDTEAFF	TGTGCCAGCAGCTCTACAGGGGCATTGGACACTGAAGCTTTCTTT
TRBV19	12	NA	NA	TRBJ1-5	CASSIGNQPQHF	TGTGCCAGTAGTATTGGGAATCAGCCCCAGCATTTT
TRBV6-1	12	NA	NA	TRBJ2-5	CASSEKGQICYF	TGTGCCAGCAGTGAGAAGGGGCAGATTTGTTACTTC
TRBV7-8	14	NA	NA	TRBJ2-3	CASSQQGLTDTQYF	TGTGCCAGCAGCCAACAGGGTCTCACAGATACGCAGTATTTT
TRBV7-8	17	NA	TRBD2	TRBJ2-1	CASSLLGGGDSYNEQFF	TGTGCCAGCAGCTTACTCGGCGGGGGGGACTCCTACAATGAGCAGTTCTTC
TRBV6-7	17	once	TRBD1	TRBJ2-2	CASSYSPDRANTGELFF	TGTGCCAGCAGTTACTCTCCGGACAGGGCGAACACCGGGGAGCTGTTTTTT
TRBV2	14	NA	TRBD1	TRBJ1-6	CASMPGGLNSPLHF	TGTGCCAGCATGCCAGGGGGTTTAAATTCACCCCTCCACTTT